The T cell receptor beta chain under discussion was sequenced for a study of T cells in Graves' hyperthyroidism and ophthalmopathy. Overall study: Peripheral blood specimens were obtained at initial diagnosis, prior to any treatment. Study outcomes and limitations: The model forecast ophthalmopathy, anticipating it by a median about six months before onset.

There are a few counts of this clonotype. The antigen remains undetermined. Those with hyperthyroidism were 18 to 65 years old, newly diagnosed, and ill for under 2 months. RNA transcripts yielded amplified TCR beta CDR3 regions. The primer set for the first-round RT-PCR of the TCR CDR3 was HTBI. MiXCR, run by TCRdb on the multiplex PCR reads, gives a single entry per CDR3 protein. The data hold approximately 870,000 distinct CDR3 sequences, with roughly 40% observed a single time. Germline loops: CDR1 SNHLY, CDR2 FYNNEI. This CDR3 has 13 residues. With V trimmed by 8 bases and J by 12 bases, 15 bases remained unmatched.

This chain uses TRBV2 with TRBJ1-1; 7 bases fit TRBD1. Sequenced input: blood. This TCR came from a man between 18 and 29 years old with Graves' hyperthyroidism. CDR3 nucleotide sequence: TGTGCCAGCTACGGGGGTCCCGGACAGGAACCTTTCTTT. Its translation is CASYGGPGQEPFF.